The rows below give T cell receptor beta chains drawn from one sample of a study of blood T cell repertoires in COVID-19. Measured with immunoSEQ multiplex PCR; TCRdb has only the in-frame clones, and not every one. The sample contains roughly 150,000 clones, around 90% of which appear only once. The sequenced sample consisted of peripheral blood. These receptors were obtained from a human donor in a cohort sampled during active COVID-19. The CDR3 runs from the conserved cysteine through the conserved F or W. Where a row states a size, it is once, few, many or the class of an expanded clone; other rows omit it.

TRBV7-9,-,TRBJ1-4,CASSPSNEKLFF
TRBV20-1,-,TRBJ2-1,CSASRLAGGNEQFF
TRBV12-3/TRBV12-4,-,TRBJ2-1,CASTWTSPGQFF
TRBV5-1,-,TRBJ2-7,CASRRGFQYEQYF
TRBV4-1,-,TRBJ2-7,CASSHPGLNHYEQYF
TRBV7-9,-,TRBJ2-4,CATILSGNAGVKNIQYF
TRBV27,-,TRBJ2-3,CASSLRGGSTDTQYF
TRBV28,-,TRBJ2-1,CASRGRGTNYNEQFF
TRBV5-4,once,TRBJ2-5,CASSYRGLEETQYF
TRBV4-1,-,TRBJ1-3,CASSQDASVTGVSGNTIYF
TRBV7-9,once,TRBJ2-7,CASSLGAFGGAEQYF
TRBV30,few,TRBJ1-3,CAWSLSEAGNTIYF
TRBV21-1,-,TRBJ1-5,CASSKGGTSNQPQHF
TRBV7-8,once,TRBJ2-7,CASSLGVLGLPYEQYF
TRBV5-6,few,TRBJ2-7,CASSSGTGGPEQYF
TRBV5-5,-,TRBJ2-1,CASSLTHGTSGRQFF
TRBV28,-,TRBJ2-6,CASSGTSGFSGANVLTF
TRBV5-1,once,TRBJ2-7,CASSLVASDLREQYF
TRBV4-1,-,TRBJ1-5,CASSQVLGTGRVSNQPQHF
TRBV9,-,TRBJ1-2,CASSAGGAWYGYTF
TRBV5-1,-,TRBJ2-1,CASSLVGTGYNEQFF
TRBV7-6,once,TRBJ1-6,CASSLDASSPLHF
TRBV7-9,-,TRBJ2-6,CASSRGGEPGQGASGANVLTF
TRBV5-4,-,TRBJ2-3,CASSLDGGGAETDTQYF
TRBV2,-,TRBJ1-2,CASRPTGMGYGYTF
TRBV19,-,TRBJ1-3,CASSIRAGETSGNTIYF
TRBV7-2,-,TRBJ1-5,CASSLRADTGGQPQHF
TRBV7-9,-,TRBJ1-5,CASSPTGNQPQHF
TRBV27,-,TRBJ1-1,CASSLRRGNTEAFF
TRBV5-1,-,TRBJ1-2,CASSLGQGSVGYTF
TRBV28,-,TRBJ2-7,CASSSPRGVEQYF
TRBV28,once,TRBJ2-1,CASGRGDSYNEQFF
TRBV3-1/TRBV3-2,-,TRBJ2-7,CASSLGLAGESYEQYF
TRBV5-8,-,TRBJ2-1,CASGSGRSLGDEQFF
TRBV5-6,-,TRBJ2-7,CASSLVGGYEQYF
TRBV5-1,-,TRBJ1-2,CASSLDRGDYGYTF
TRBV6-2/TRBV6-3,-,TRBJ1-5,CASSSRRGNQPQHF
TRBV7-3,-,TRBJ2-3,CASSLIAGGPTDTQYF